These 21 T cell receptor beta chains share one sample of origin, sequenced in a study of cytomegalovirus exposure and HLA in healthy donors. This table comes from immunoSEQ multiplex PCR, and its TCRdb copy is limited to in-frame clones, with some not included. This sample has around 150,000 clones, with approximately 90% found just once. Material: PBMCs. These receptor sequences come from a man aged 18 to 29 in good health and CMV-seronegative.

The rearrangement joins TRBV28 to TRBJ2-5, with TRBD2 matching over 9 bases. The length of the CDR3 is 14 residues. The trim removed 1 base at V and 4 bases at J, leaving 1 base unmatched. The germline CDR1 and CDR2 sequences are MDHEN and SYDVKM. Here the CDR3 reads CASSLLAGVETQYF. The CDR3 nucleotides read TGTGCCAGCAGTTTATTAGCGGGAGTAGAGACCCAGTACTTC.

In the case of this clone: At the DNA level, this CDR3 is encoded by other sequences in the same sample as well. This chain joins TRBV27 and TRBJ1-5, with D perhaps matching TRBD1 (5 bases). The CDR3 covers 14 residues. Germline V gene sequence: CDR1 MNHEY, CDR2 SMNVEV (reference sequence). Trimming removed 3 bases at V and 1 base at J, with 7 bases between. The CDR3 DNA sequence: TGTGCCAGCAGTTTTCAGGGAAGCAATCAGCCCCAGCATTTT. Its translation: CASSFQGSNQPQHF.

V and J are TRBV18 and TRBJ1-3; D is possibly TRBD1 (6 bases). Germline CDR1 KGHSH, CDR2 LQKENI. CDR3 length equals 15 residues. V was pared by 0 bases and J by 0 bases, with 6 bases between. CDR3 sequence: CASSPPDSSGNTIYF. The CDR3 coding sequence is TGTGCCAGCTCACCACCGGACAGCTCTGGAAACACCATATATTTT. Full variable domain (remainder filled in from reference TRBV18 and TRBJ1-3): NAGVMQNPRHLVRRRGQEARLRCSPMKGHSHVYWYRQLPEEGLKFMVYLQKENIIDESGMPKERFSAEFPKEGPSILRIQQVVRGDSAAYFCASSPPDSSGNTIYFGEGSWLTVV.

J is TRBJ2-7 and V is TRBV19; D unclear. The length of the CDR3 is 17 residues. The germline gives CDR1 LNHDA, CDR2 SQIVND (reference sequence). The V end lost 10 bases, the J end lost 0 bases, and 25 bases lay between the germline ends. The CDR3 bases are TGTGCCACCACCGCAACCCCACCGAACAGATCCTCCTACGAGCAGTACGTC. It codes for CATTATPPNRSSYEQYV.

The table lists this clone with a count of one. The chain links TRBV11-2 to TRBJ2-1; unclear D gene. V was pared by 5 bases and J by 7 bases, with 15 bases between. CDR1 SGHAT and CDR2 FQNNGV come from the germline V gene. The CDR3 has 14 residues. The CDR3 nucleotides read TGTGCCAGCAGCGCGTCTACTTCGGTAAATGAGCAGTTCTTC. Its protein product is CASSASTSVNEQFF.

The CDR3 DNA is TGTGCCAGTAGTAGAGCGGGAGCGTACAATGAGCAGTTCTTC. Translated, it gives CASSRAGAYNEQFF. This sequence joins TRBV19 and TRBJ2-1; 8 positions agree with TRBD2. Trimming took 4 bases from V and 4 from J; bases not matched to a gene: 3. This CDR3 contains 14 residues. Germline V lookup: CDR1 LNHDA, CDR2 SQIVND (reference sequence).

This chain connects TRBV2 to TRBJ2-1, with D possibly matching TRBD2 (6 bases). Germline V lookup: CDR1 SNHLY, CDR2 FYNNEI. CDR3 length equals 17 residues. The V and J ends lost 3 bases and 2 bases respectively, with 17 bases between them. In nucleotides, the CDR3 is TGTGCCAGCAGTGATGGGGGGACCTTAACGGCCTACAATGAGCAGTTCTTC. This gives the protein CASSDGGTLTAYNEQFF.

In the case of this clone: Mismatch with germline at one junction end may stem from a read error. The chain recombines TRBV6-4 with TRBJ1-6; D uncertain. The CDR3 consists of 8 residues. From germline, CDR1 is MRHNA and CDR2 SNTAGT. CDR3 sequence (DNA): TGTGCCAGCAACTCACTATTTTTT. The encoded protein is CASNSLFF.

The chain links TRBV7-2 to TRBJ1-2; TRBD1 is a possible D gene (5 bases). The CDR3 spans 17 residues. Germline lookup yields CDR1 SGHTA and CDR2 FQGNSA. The V gene lost 0 bases and the J gene lost 4 bases, with 18 bases spanning the gap. This chain's CDR3 is CASSLASTGRAVYGYTF. The CDR3 DNA reads as TGTGCCAGCAGCTTAGCGTCTACTGGCAGGGCGGTCTATGGCTACACCTTC.

This clone has just one count. The J gene is TRBJ2-5, the V gene TRBV29-1; D possibly corresponds to TRBD1 (5 bases). V gave up 4 bases and J gave up 1 base, with 7 bases separating them. The CDR3 length is 12 residues. Germline V gene sequence: CDR1 SQVTM, CDR2 ANQGSEA. The CDR3 DNA reads TGCAGCGTTGGGACAAGCCAAGAGACCCAGTACTTC. Residues: CSVGTSQETQYF.

V and J are TRBV29-1 and TRBJ2-2; maybe TRBD1 (6 bases). CDR1 and CDR2 (germline): SQVTM, ANQGSEA. The CDR3 totals 13 residues. With 3 bases removed from V and 6 bases from J, the gap between germline ends came to 11 bases. CDR3 coding DNA: TGCAGCGTTGACTCCAACAGGGCCGGGGAGCTGTTTTTT. Its protein product is CSVDSNRAGELFF.

The chain has TRBV6-5 and TRBJ2-4; unclear D gene. Looked up from germline, CDR1 is MNHEY and CDR2 is SVGAGI. Trimming stripped 5 bases from V and 0 bases from J, with 11 bases between. CDR3 size: 15 residues. CDR3 amino acids: CASSTSALAKNIQYF. DNA of the CDR3: TGTGCCAGCAGTACATCCGCCCTAGCCAAAAACATTCAGTACTTC.

This clone occurred once. This chain links TRBV28 with TRBJ2-1; possible D gene TRBD1, 5 bases. The germline V gene encodes CDR1 MDHEN and CDR2 SYDVKM. The CDR3 has 12 residues. The V end was cut by 6 bases, the J end by 10 bases, with 13 bases between. This CDR3 reads CASRLTVGEQFF. In DNA form, the CDR3 reads TGTGCCAGCAGGTTGACAGTTGGCGAGCAGTTCTTC. The variable domain in full, with the rest retrieved from reference TRBV28 and TRBJ2-1, is DVKVTQSSRYLVKRTGEKVFLECVQDMDHENMFWYRQDPGLGLRLIYFSYDVKMKEKGDIPEGYSVSREKKERFSLILESASTNQTSMYLCASRLTVGEQFFGPGTRLTVL.

The chain recombines TRBV16 with TRBJ1-4; no clear D gene. The CDR3 is made up of 16 amino acids. The germline V gene has CDR1 KGHSY and CDR2 FQNENV. The V and J ends lost 0 bases and 0 bases respectively, with 8 bases between them. CDR3 DNA: TGTGCCAGCAGCCAATCGAATCCAGCAACTAATGAAAAACTGTTTTTT. Its protein is CASSQSNPATNEKLFF.

In nucleotides, the CDR3 is TGTGCCAGCAGTGACGGGGGAGTGGATGAGCAGTTCTTC. Translated: CASSDGGVDEQFF. This chain links TRBV2 with TRBJ2-1; possibly TRBD2 for D (6 bases). V lost 3 bases and J lost 8, with 11 bases in between. There are 13 residues in the CDR3. The germline V gene encodes CDR1 SNHLY and CDR2 FYNNEI.

The chain uses TRBV27 and TRBJ2-7, with D tentatively TRBD1 (6 bases). The CDR3 runs to 13 residues. The germline gives CDR1 MNHEY, CDR2 SMNVEV (reference sequence). V gave up 2 bases and J gave up 2 bases, with 7 bases separating them. CDR3 region: CASSLTGTYEQYF. In DNA, the CDR3 is TGTGCCAGCAGTTTAACAGGGACCTACGAGCAGTACTTC.

The chain joins TRBV11-3 to TRBJ2-3; D is unclear. Trimming pared 0 bases from V and 5 bases from J, leaving 9 bases between. This CDR3 region has 14 residues. Germline CDR1 reads SGHNT; CDR2 reads YENEEA. CDR3 in amino acids: CASSLEIGLDTQYF. The CDR3 DNA reads as TGTGCCAGCAGCTTAGAAATTGGGCTAGATACGCAGTATTTT.

V gene TRBV7-6 combines with J gene TRBJ2-3, with 7 bases identical to TRBD1. J lost 4 bases, V lost 3 bases, and 4 bases had no gene match. CDR3 size: 14 residues. Germline V gives CDR1 SGHVS, CDR2 FNYEAQ. CDR3: CASSFQQGPDTQYF. Here the CDR3 DNA reads TGTGCCAGCAGCTTTCAACAGGGGCCAGATACGCAGTATTTT. Together with reference TRBV7-6 and TRBJ2-3, the CDR3 gives the full variable domain: GAGVSQSPRYKVTKRGQDVALRCDPISGHVSLYWYRQALGQGPEFLTYFNYEAQQDKSGLPNDRFSAERPEGSISTLTIQRTEQRDSAMYRCASSFQQGPDTQYFGPGTRLTVL.

V usage is TRBV5-1 and J usage is TRBJ2-2; D gene uncertain. V lost 2 bases and J 7 bases, leaving 6 bases between the germline ends. Germline CDR1 SGHRS, CDR2 YFSETQ. The CDR3 has 12 residues. CDR3 sequence (DNA): TGCGCCAGCAGCTTTAGTCACGGGGAGCTGTTTTTT. It encodes CASSFSHGELFF.

The J gene is TRBJ2-5, the V gene TRBV5-1; 8 bases map to TRBD2. Germline-derived CDR1 and CDR2 are SGHRS and YFSETQ. The CDR3 runs 16 residues. V lost 0 bases, J lost 5 bases, and 9 bases stayed unmatched. CDR3 sequence: CASSLAGERGSETQYF. The CDR3 DNA is TGCGCCAGCAGCTTGGCCGGGGAGCGGGGGAGTGAGACCCAGTACTTC.

The chain has TRBV27 and TRBJ2-3; 10 nucleotides align to TRBD2. The CDR3 is made up of 14 amino acids. With V trimmed by 4 bases and J by 4 bases, 2 bases remained unmatched. Germline-derived CDR1 and CDR2 are MNHEY and SMNVEV (reference sequence). CDR3 residues: CASSWTSGPDTQYF. The CDR3 bases are TGTGCCAGCAGTTGGACTAGCGGACCAGATACGCAGTATTTT.